Included here is one T cell receptor beta chain sequence, with context. The antigen is unknown. These data originate in a study of T cell repertoires in cytomegalovirus infection. Study-wide background: The authors relied on CMV epitopes, both recently identified HLA-C-restricted and well-studied HLA-B-restricted. Findings of the study overall: HLA-C-restricted CMV clonotypes gave the most frequent clonotype in two of eight donors.

TCRdb ran MiXCR on the reads and lists one entry per CDR3 protein. The sample carries 70,000 to 95,000 distinct CDR3 sequences, over 25% recorded once. This sample comprised CD8+ T cells from cultured PBMCs, obtained from culture after CMV antigen stimulation. The receptor comes from a human donor in good health (CMV status not recorded). Some clones in this sample may be carry-over from other donors' samples.

The CDR3 protein is CASSPGQGAFGNTIYF. The DNA for the CDR3 is TGTGCCAGCAGTCCCGGACAGGGGGCCTTTGGAAACACCATATATTTT. This chain links TRBV6-5 with TRBJ1-3, with TRBD1 matching over 11 bases. Germline CDR1 and CDR2: MNHEY and SVGAGI. CDR3 length equals 16 residues. Trimming at V came to 5 bases and at J to 3 bases, leaving 6 bases not matched to a gene.